Listed below are T cell receptor beta chains from one sample, sequenced in a study of T cells in Graves' hyperthyroidism and ophthalmopathy. TCRdb itself ran the multiplex PCR reads through MiXCR, one entry per CDR3 protein. The sample shows about 510,000 distinct CDR3 sequences, 40% to 50% of them seen only once. Sequencing was performed on peripheral blood or thyroid tissue (not recorded which). The receptor set was obtained from an adult woman with Graves' disease, either hyperthyroidism or ophthalmopathy (not recorded which). Each CDR3 is given with its conserved first and last residue. The order of the fields is clone size, D gene, V gene, J gene, CDR3 protein, CDR3 DNA. D genes are given only for firm matches. Size is omitted from some rows. Given values are once, few, many or a class for expanded clones.

>many|-|TRBV6-1|TRBJ1-5
CASSASQSGQPQHF
TGTGCCAGCAGTGCTTCGCAGTCTGGACAGCCCCAGCATTTT
>many|-|TRBV12-3/TRBV12-4|TRBJ1-2
CASSFGRGVYGYTF
TGTGCCAGCAGTTTCGGACGGGGAGTCTATGGCTACACCTTC
>once|TRBD2|TRBV7-2|TRBJ2-7
CAAGMGYEQYF
TGTGCAGCGGGAATGGGGTACGAGCAGTACTTC
>-|TRBD1|TRBV7-9|TRBJ1-2
CASSPTGTDYGYTF
TGTGCCAGCAGCCCTACCGGGACAGACTATGGCTACACCTTC
>many|-|TRBV29-1|TRBJ1-1
CSGSGRRDTEAFF
TGCAGCGGCTCGGGAAGGAGGGATACTGAAGCTTTCTTT
>-|-|TRBV10-3|TRBJ2-7
CAISEVSEETYEQYF
TGTGCCATCAGTGAAGTGTCGGAGGAAACCTACGAGCAGTACTTC
>-|TRBD1|TRBV5-1|TRBJ1-1
CASSSAYPGQSFRAFF
TGCGCCAGCAGCTCCGCCTACCCGGGACAGAGTTTTCGAGCTTTCTTT
>-|-|TRBV10-3|TRBJ2-5
CAISPSSEIVTQYF
TGTGCCATCAGCCCTTCTAGCGAGATAGTGACCCAGTACTTC
>many|-|TRBV7-2|TRBJ1-2
CASTTTAGYGYTF
TGTGCCAGCACGACAACGGCAGGCTATGGCTACACCTTC
>many|-|TRBV5-1|TRBJ1-1
CASSLDGRGNTEAFF
TGCGCCAGCAGCTTGGATGGGAGGGGGAACACTGAAGCTTTCTTT
>many|-|TRBV15|TRBJ2-2
CATSSVTGELFF
TGTGCCACCAGTAGCGTGACCGGGGAGCTGTTTTTT
>-|-|TRBV15|TRBJ1-6
CATSDQGNGSPLHF
TGTGCCACCAGCGACCAGGGCAACGGATCACCCCTCCACTTT
>many|-|TRBV29-1|TRBJ1-5
CSAGDGNQPQHF
TGCAGCGCCGGGGACGGTAATCAGCCCCAGCATTTT
>many|TRBD1|TRBV2|TRBJ1-3
CASTMTGANTIYF
TGTGCCAGCACCATGACAGGGGCGAACACCATATATTTT
>-|-|TRBV15|TRBJ2-5
CATAGLGNPSGEQYF
TGTGCCACCGCCGGACTGGGAAACCCCTCTGGGGAGCAGTACTTC
>many|TRBD1|TRBV5-1|TRBJ1-2
CASSLGQGASGYTF
TGCGCCAGCAGCTTGGGACAGGGGGCTAGCGGCTACACCTTC
>many|TRBD1|TRBV6-2/TRBV6-3|TRBJ1-2
CASSYQGTVLNYGYTF
TGTGCCAGCAGTTACCAAGGGACAGTTCTTAACTATGGCTACACCTTC
>many|-|TRBV19|TRBJ1-2
CASSIGQYGYTF
TGTGCCAGTAGTATTGGACAGTATGGCTACACCTTC
>-|-|TRBV3-1|TRBJ1-5
CASSRGGTQPQHF
TGTGCCAGCAGCCGAGGGGGTACTCAGCCCCAGCATTTT
>-|TRBD2|TRBV29-1|TRBJ2-7
CSVEGGPGLAGYEQYF
TGCAGCGTTGAGGGGGGGCCTGGACTAGCGGGTTACGAGCAGTACTTC
>-|-|TRBV10-2|TRBJ1-1
CASSGTETEAFF
TGCGCCAGCAGTGGGACAGAAACTGAAGCTTTCTTT
>-|TRBD2|TRBV7-9|TRBJ2-5
CASSASGSSETQYF
TGTGCCAGCAGCGCCAGCGGGAGCTCAGAGACCCAGTACTTC
>many|-|TRBV10-2|TRBJ1-2
CASSEARDYGYTF
TGCGCCAGCAGTGAGGCGAGGGACTATGGCTACACCTTC
>-|-|TRBV2|TRBJ1-1
CASQQGSEAFF
TGTGCCAGCCAGCAGGGATCTGAAGCTTTCTTT
>many|TRBD1|TRBV20-1|TRBJ1-1
CSARDRGKNTEAFF
TGCAGTGCACGGGACAGGGGCAAGAACACTGAAGCTTTCTTT
>-|TRBD1|TRBV11-2|TRBJ1-4
CASRDGQGMSEKLFF
TGTGCCAGCAGGGACGGACAGGGAATGAGTGAAAAACTGTTTTTT
>-|-|TRBV5-4|TRBJ1-1
CASSLEAVLTEAFF
TGTGCCAGCAGCTTGGAGGCAGTTCTCACTGAAGCTTTCTTT
>-|-|TRBV12-3/TRBV12-4|TRBJ2-7
CASSFRPGVWGEQYF
TGTGCCAGCAGTTTCCGTCCGGGAGTTTGGGGTGAGCAGTACTTC
>many|TRBD2|TRBV10-3|TRBJ2-7
CAISVSLSGSNHEQYF
TGTGCCATCAGTGTCTCCCTTAGCGGGAGTAACCACGAGCAGTACTTC
>many|-|TRBV6-6|TRBJ1-5
CACQGFSNQPQHF
TGTGCCTGCCAGGGATTTAGCAATCAGCCCCAGCATTTT
>-|-|TRBV9|TRBJ2-5
CASSEGPIQETQYF
TGTGCCAGCAGCGAAGGACCGATCCAAGAGACCCAGTACTTC